Below, 13 T cell receptor beta chains from the same sample are listed, as sequenced in a study of shared clonotypes between healthy human individuals. The protocol was immunoSEQ multiplex PCR, while the TCRdb copy is restricted to in-frame clones and leaves out a portion. The sample shows nearly 1,000,000 clones, about three quarters of them seen only once. The sequencing sample was made of memory CD4+ T cells sorted from blood. This sample's subset: CD45RA-negative fraction. These receptor sequences come from a man younger than 35 in good health.

In this sample, this clone turned up a few times. This chain joins TRBV18 and TRBJ2-2; 7 nucleotides align to TRBD1. Germline V gene lookup returns CDR1 KGHSH and CDR2 LQKENI. The CDR3 length is 15 residues. Trimming removed 8 bases from V and 1 base from J; junction bases left unmatched: 7. The CDR3 sequence is CASTLGGRNTGELFF. In nucleotides, the CDR3 is TGTGCCAGCACCTTAGGGGGCCGGAACACCGGGGAGCTGTTTTTT.

The chain recombines TRBV7-2 with TRBJ2-2, with D perhaps TRBD2 (6 bases). The ends were cut back, 2 bases at V and 8 bases at J, with 15 bases in the middle. The V gene's germline CDR1 is SGHTA and CDR2 FQGNSA. The CDR3 runs to 15 residues. In DNA form, the CDR3 reads TGTGCCAGCAGCTTACGGACACTAGCCGGGGGGGAGCTGTTTTTT. It codes for CASSLRTLAGGELFF. The whole variable domain, remainder taken from reference TRBV7-2 and TRBJ2-2, is GAGVSQSPSNKVTEKGKDVELRCDPISGHTALYWYRQSLGQGLEFLIYFQGNSAPDKSGLPSDRFSAERTGGSVSTLTIQRTQQEDSAVYLCASSLRTLAGGELFFGEGSRLTVL.

V gene TRBV7-3 combines with J gene TRBJ1-1; TRBD1 is a possible D gene (5 bases). This CDR3 region has 14 residues. V lost 6 bases to trimming and J lost 4 bases, with 15 bases between them. CDR1 and CDR2 (germline): SGHTA, FQGTGA. The chain's CDR3 is CASRYNSGGTEAFF. The CDR3 DNA is TGTGCCAGCAGGTATAACAGTGGGGGCACTGAAGCTTTCTTT.

This chain joins TRBV5-1 and TRBJ2-3; perhaps TRBD2 as D (5 bases). Trimming left V 1 base short and J 1 base short, with 13 bases between. Looked up from germline, CDR1 is SGHRS and CDR2 is YFSETQ. The CDR3 runs 16 residues. Here the CDR3 reads CASSLSSMRGTDTQYF. In DNA form, the CDR3 reads TGCGCCAGCAGCTTGTCTAGCATGAGGGGCACAGATACGCAGTATTTT.

The rearrangement joins TRBV18 to TRBJ2-1; 7 positions agree with TRBD1. This CDR3 comprises 17 residues. J was trimmed by 6 bases and V by 3 bases; bases with no gene match: 14. The germline V gene has CDR1 KGHSH and CDR2 LQKENI. In DNA, the CDR3 is TGTGCCAGCTCACCTTCAACCGTCGGACAGGTCGGCAATGAGCAGTTCTTC. Protein: CASSPSTVGQVGNEQFF. The variable domain in full, completed from reference TRBV18 and TRBJ2-1, reads NAGVMQNPRHLVRRRGQEARLRCSPMKGHSHVYWYRQLPEEGLKFMVYLQKENIIDESGMPKERFSAEFPKEGPSILRIQQVVRGDSAAYFCASSPSTVGQVGNEQFFGPGTRLTVL.

CDR3 bases: TGTGCCAGCCAGTCGGGGGTGGCCAAAAACATTCAGTACTTC. As protein: CASQSGVAKNIQYF. The chain couples TRBV28 to TRBJ2-4; possible D gene TRBD2, 6 bases. CDR1 and CDR2 from the germline V gene are MDHEN and SYDVKM. V lost 8 bases and J 1 base, leaving 12 bases between the germline ends. The CDR3 extends over 14 amino acids.

The genes are TRBV9 and TRBJ1-4; 9 bases align to TRBD1. The V gene end was trimmed by 2 bases and the J gene end by 8 bases; junction bases not matched to a gene: 10. The germline gives CDR1 SGDLS, CDR2 YYNGEE. The CDR3 sequence is 16 residues long. Here the CDR3 reads CASSVETGGNKEKLFF. As DNA, the CDR3 is TGTGCCAGCAGCGTGGAGACAGGGGGTAATAAGGAAAAACTGTTTTTT.

On this clone: At the DNA level, this CDR3 is encoded by other sequences in the same sample as well. The chain joins TRBV19 to TRBJ1-5; D gene uncertain. V was trimmed by 1 base and J by 7 bases, leaving 5 bases between them. Germline lookup yields CDR1 LNHDA and CDR2 SQIVND (reference sequence). This CDR3 region has 12 residues. This CDR3 reads CASSIGYQPQHF. The CDR3 DNA is TGTGCCAGTAGTATAGGTTACCAGCCCCAGCATTTT.

The J gene is TRBJ2-1, the V gene TRBV5-1; D possibly uses TRBD1 or TRBD2 (5 bases each). Trimming pared 0 bases from V and 4 bases from J, leaving 11 bases between. The CDR3 covers 15 residues. CDR1 and CDR2 (germline): SGHRS, YFSETQ. CDR3 nucleotide sequence: TGCGCCAGCAGCTTGGATGGGACCCAATACAATGAGCAGTTCTTC. This sequence encodes CASSLDGTQYNEQFF.

The rearrangement uses TRBV7-2 and TRBJ1-1; no clear D. The CDR3 spans 15 residues. V lost 7 bases and J lost 2, with 17 bases in between. Germline values: CDR1 SGHTA, CDR2 FQGNSA. The CDR3, as DNA: TGTGCCAGCAACTACAAGCCGCTTTCAAACACTGAAGCTTTCTTT. Residues: CASNYKPLSNTEAFF.

The chain links TRBV4-3 to TRBJ1-5, with 8 bases aligning to TRBD1. The CDR3 sequence is 15 residues long. Germline V CDR1 and CDR2: LGHNA, YSLEER. V lost 0 bases, J lost 6 bases, and 4 bases stayed unmatched. The CDR3 here is CASSQEVRGRQPQHF. The CDR3 region has the DNA TGCGCCAGCAGCCAAGAGGTCAGGGGGCGTCAGCCCCAGCATTTT.

Notes on this clone: The identical CDR3 is also encoded by other nucleotide sequences in the sample. The chain joins TRBV30 to TRBJ1-1; D ambiguous. CDR3 length: 13 residues. Looked up from germline, CDR1 is GTSNPN and CDR2 is SVGIG (reference sequence). The V end lost 1 base, the J end lost 1 base, and 7 bases lay between the germline ends. The CDR3 spells CAWSGLGNTEAFF. CDR3 DNA: TGTGCCTGGAGTGGGTTGGGGAACACTGAAGCTTTCTTT.

The V and J genes are TRBV5-6 and TRBJ2-7; no clear D gene. V gave up 0 bases and J gave up 0 bases, with 7 bases separating them. Germline loops: CDR1 SGHDT, CDR2 YYEEEE. This CDR3 contains 14 residues. DNA for the CDR3: TGTGCCAGCAGCTTGGACCCGAGCTCCTACGAGCAGTACTTC. As protein: CASSLDPSSYEQYF.